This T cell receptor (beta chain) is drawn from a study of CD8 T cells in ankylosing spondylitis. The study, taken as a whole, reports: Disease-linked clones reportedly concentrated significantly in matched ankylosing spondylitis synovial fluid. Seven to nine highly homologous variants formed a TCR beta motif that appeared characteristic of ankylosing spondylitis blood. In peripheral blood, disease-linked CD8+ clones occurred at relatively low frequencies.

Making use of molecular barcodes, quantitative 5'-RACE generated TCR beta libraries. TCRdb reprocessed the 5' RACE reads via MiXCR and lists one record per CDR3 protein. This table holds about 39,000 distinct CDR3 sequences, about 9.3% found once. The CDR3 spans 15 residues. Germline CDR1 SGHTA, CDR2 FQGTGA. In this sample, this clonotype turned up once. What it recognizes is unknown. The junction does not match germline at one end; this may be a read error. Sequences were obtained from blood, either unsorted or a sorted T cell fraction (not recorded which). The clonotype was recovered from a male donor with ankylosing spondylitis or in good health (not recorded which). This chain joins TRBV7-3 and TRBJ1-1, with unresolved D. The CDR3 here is CASSLSGSMNTAAFF. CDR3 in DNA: TGTGCTAGCAGCTTATCGGGTTCCATGAACACTGCAGCTTTCTTT.